The subject of this entry is one TCR beta chain. The antigen remains undetermined. The PCR was carried out with 60 Vbeta primers and 13 Jbeta primers. Using immunoSEQ multiplex PCR, the repertoire was profiled, and TCRdb retains in-frame clones only, with some absent. The top ten clones hold around 1.6% of a sample with roughly 130,000 clones, around 70% of them seen once. These data come from a study of cytomegalovirus exposure and HLA in healthy donors. Study-level findings and limits: The majority of TCR sequences were rare, yet some public TCRs appeared in many donors. Within an earlier analysis, most TCR beta V segments proved productive either about 90% or about 30% of the time.

The ends were cut back, 4 bases at V and 4 bases at J, with 11 bases in the middle. The CDR3 consists of 13 residues. Germline CDR1 is SGHRS and CDR2 is YFSETQ. When sampled, the donors appeared nominally healthy, though they likely had unrecorded immune exposures. The chain joins TRBV5-1 to TRBJ1-2, with D possibly TRBD1 on 6 matching bases. What was sequenced was PBMCs. This TCR came from a man between 25 and 39 years old in good health and CMV-seropositive. CDR3 amino acids: CASSQGTFYGYTF. CDR3 sequence (DNA): TGCGCCAGCAGCCAAGGGACATTCTATGGCTACACCTTC.